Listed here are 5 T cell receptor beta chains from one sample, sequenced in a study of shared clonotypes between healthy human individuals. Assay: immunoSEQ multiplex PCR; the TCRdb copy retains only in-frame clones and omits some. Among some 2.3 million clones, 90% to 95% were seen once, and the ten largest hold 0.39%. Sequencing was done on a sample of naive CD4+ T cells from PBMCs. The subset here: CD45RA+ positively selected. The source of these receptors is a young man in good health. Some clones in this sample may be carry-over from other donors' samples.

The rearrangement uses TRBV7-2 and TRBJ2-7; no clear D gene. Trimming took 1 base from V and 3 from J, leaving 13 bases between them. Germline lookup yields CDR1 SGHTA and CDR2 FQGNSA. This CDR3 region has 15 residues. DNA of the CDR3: TGTGCCAGCAGCTTAGGGGGTTTGGGAAACTACGAGCAGTACTTC. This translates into CASSLGGLGNYEQYF.

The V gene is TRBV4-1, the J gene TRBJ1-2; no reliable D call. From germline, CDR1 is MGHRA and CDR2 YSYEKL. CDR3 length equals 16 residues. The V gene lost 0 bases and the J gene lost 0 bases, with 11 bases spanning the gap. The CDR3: CASSQDPGRPNYGYTF. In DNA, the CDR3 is TGCGCCAGCAGCCAAGATCCGGGGAGGCCTAACTATGGCTACACCTTC.

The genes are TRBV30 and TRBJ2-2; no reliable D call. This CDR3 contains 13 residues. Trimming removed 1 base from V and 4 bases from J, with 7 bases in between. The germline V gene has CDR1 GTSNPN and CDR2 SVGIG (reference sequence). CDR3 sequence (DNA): TGTGCCTGGAGTGAACAGTCCACCGGGGAGCTGTTTTTT. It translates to CAWSEQSTGELFF.

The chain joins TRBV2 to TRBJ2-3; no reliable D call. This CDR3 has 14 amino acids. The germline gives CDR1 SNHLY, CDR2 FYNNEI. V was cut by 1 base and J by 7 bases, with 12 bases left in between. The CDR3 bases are TGTGCCAGCAGTGAAGGCGAGCCCCGGAATACGCAGTATTTT. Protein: CASSEGEPRNTQYF.

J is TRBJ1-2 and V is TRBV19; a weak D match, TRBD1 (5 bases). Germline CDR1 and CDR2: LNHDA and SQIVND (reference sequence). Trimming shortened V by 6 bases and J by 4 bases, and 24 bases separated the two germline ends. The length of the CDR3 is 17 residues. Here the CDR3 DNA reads TGTGCCAGTAGCGACTCCAGGGTATCTCTGGGTCGCTATGGCTACACCTTC. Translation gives CASSDSRVSLGRYGYTF.